The 10 T cell receptor beta chains below were found in one sample sequenced in a study of response to subunit inactivated influenza vaccine. TCRdb reprocessed the RT-PCR reads via MiXCR and lists one record per CDR3 protein. The table lists 500,000 to 550,000 distinct CDR3 sequences, 7.6% of them singletons. Here the sequenced sample was PBMCs from blood, taken roughly 24 months after vaccination. The receptor source for this set is a man aged 50 to 75 who received an inactivated influenza vaccine.

The V gene is TRBV18, the J gene TRBJ1-5; 7 bases agree with TRBD1. The ends lost 0 bases at V and 6 bases at J; junction bases unmatched: 5. The CDR3 has 15 amino acids. In germline, CDR1 is KGHSH, CDR2 LQKENI. In nucleotides, the CDR3 is TGTGCCAGCTCACCACCCGGCAGGGGGGGTCAGCCCCAGCATTTT. Translating gives CASSPPGRGGQPQHF.

The genes are TRBV7-2 and TRBJ1-6; D call uncertain. The V gene's germline CDR1 is SGHTA and CDR2 FQGNSA. The CDR3 is 14 residues long. Trimming removed 5 bases at V and 0 bases at J, with 5 bases between. CDR3 DNA: TGTGCCAGCAGCCCCGCCTCCTATAATTCACCCCTCCACTTT. Residues: CASSPASYNSPLHF.

This clonotype occurred a few times. J is TRBJ2-3 and V is TRBV12-3 or TRBV12-4, with unresolved D. V lost 6 bases and J lost 4, with 17 bases in between. The CDR3 is 15 amino acids. The CDR3 DNA follows: TGTGCCAGCAGCCTAACCCCTTTTGTTTCAGATACGCAGTATTTT. The encoded protein is CASSLTPFVSDTQYF.

This clonotype has at least ten counts. This rearrangement joins TRBV2 to TRBJ2-1; D is perhaps TRBD1 (6 bases). Trimming stripped 5 bases from V and 2 bases from J, with 10 bases between. Germline CDR1 and CDR2: SNHLY and FYNNEI. The CDR3 spans 14 residues. The CDR3: CASSLRQAYNEQFF. The CDR3 coding sequence is TGTGCCAGCAGTTTGAGACAGGCCTACAATGAGCAGTTCTTC.

The gene calls are TRBV7-2 and TRBJ2-5, with D perhaps TRBD1 (6 bases). The CDR3 is 16 residues long. V dropped 2 bases and J dropped 2 bases, with 15 bases sitting between them. Germline V CDR1 and CDR2: SGHTA, FQGNSA. The CDR3 bases are TGTGCCAGCAGCTTAATCCCGGGACAAACACAAGAGACCCAGTACTTC. Translating gives CASSLIPGQTQETQYF.

At least ten counts were recorded for this clonotype. The chain recombines TRBV7-6 with TRBJ1-5, with D possibly being TRBD1 (5 bases). Trimming removed 2 bases at V and 2 bases at J, with 10 bases between. This CDR3 has 15 residues. The germline V gene has CDR1 SGHVS and CDR2 FNYEAQ. The chain's CDR3 is CASSLTGDGNQPQHF. For the CDR3, the DNA is TGTGCCAGCAGCTTAACAGGAGACGGCAATCAGCCCCAGCATTTT. Together with reference TRBV7-6 and TRBJ1-5, the CDR3 gives the full variable domain: GAGVSQSPRYKVTKRGQDVALRCDPISGHVSLYWYRQALGQGPEFLTYFNYEAQQDKSGLPNDRFSAERPEGSISTLTIQRTEQRDSAMYRCASSLTGDGNQPQHFGDGTRLSIL.

In its sample, this clonotype was seen many times. The chain combines TRBV2 with TRBJ2-1; no firm D call. The CDR3 runs to 13 residues. Germline V lookup: CDR1 SNHLY, CDR2 FYNNEI. V was shortened by 2 bases and J by 8 bases, with 10 bases between the two germline ends. The CDR3 protein is CASSESGIHEQFF. The CDR3 nucleotides read TGTGCCAGCAGTGAATCGGGTATTCATGAGCAGTTCTTC.

This clonotype was counted a few times. The rearrangement joins TRBV11-2 to TRBJ2-7, with TRBD1 identical over 9 bases. Germline CDR1 is SGHAT and CDR2 is FQNNGV. There are 14 residues in the CDR3. Trimming removed 2 bases from V and 6 bases from J; junction bases left unmatched: 5. This CDR3 reads CASSLYGTGFEQYF. DNA for the CDR3: TGTGCCAGCAGCTTATACGGGACAGGGTTCGAGCAGTACTTC.

This clonotype has just a few counts. J is TRBJ2-7 and V is TRBV20-1; no clear D gene. V was trimmed by 0 bases and J by 6 bases, leaving 9 bases between them. Per germline, CDR1 DFQATT and CDR2 SNEGSKA (reference sequence). The CDR3 has 12 amino acids. CDR3 nucleotide sequence: TGCAGTGCTAGAGATCAAACTCCCGAGCAGTACTTC. It translates to CSARDQTPEQYF.

This clonotype was seen only a few times. CDR3 nucleotide sequence: TGTGCCAGCAGTCACCGGGGGTCCGGTATCTATGGCTACACCTTC. It translates to CASSHRGSGIYGYTF. This rearrangement joins TRBV12-3 or TRBV12-4 to TRBJ1-2, with D perhaps matching TRBD1 (5 bases). Trimming took off 5 bases at V and 4 bases at J, with 17 bases between the two ends. This CDR3 is 15 amino acids long.